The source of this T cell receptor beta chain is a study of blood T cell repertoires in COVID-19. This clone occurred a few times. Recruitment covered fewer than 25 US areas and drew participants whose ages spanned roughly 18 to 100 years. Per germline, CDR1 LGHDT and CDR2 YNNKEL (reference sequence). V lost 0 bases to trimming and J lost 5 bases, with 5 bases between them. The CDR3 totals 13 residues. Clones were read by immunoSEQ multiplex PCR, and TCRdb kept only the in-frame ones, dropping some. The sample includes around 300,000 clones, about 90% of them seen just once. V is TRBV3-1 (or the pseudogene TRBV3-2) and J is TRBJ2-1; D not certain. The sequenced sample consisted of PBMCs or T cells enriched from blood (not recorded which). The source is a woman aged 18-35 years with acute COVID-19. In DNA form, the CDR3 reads TGTGCCAGCAGCCAAGATGGAGACAATGAGCAGTTCTTC. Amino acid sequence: CASSQDGDNEQFF.